Presented here are 16 T cell receptor beta chains from one specimen sequenced in a study of Ad26.COV2.S vaccination and SARS-CoV-2 variants. Sample treatment: around 19 received Ad26.COV2.S at low or high dose, single or two shots; about 5 received placebo; per-sample allocation not given. Samples were taken on day 63 after the first vaccine or placebo injection. Repertoires were generated with immunoSEQ multiplex PCR, while TCRdb's copy carries only in-frame clones and drops some. Among hundreds of thousands of clones, roughly 90% were seen once, and the ten largest hold approximately 5.9%. The input for sequencing was peripheral blood, taken in a trial of Ad26.COV2.S vaccine versus placebo. The receptors stem from a person between 18 and 60 years old who received the Ad26.COV2.S COVID-19 vaccine or a placebo.

The chain recombines TRBV5-1 with TRBJ2-7; D possibly corresponds to TRBD2 (5 bases). This CDR3 region has 13 residues. Per germline, CDR1 SGHRS and CDR2 YFSETQ. V was pared by 7 bases and J by 2 bases, with 13 bases between. The CDR3 bases are TGCGCCAGCGGGGAGAGCACAACCTACGAGCAGTACTTC. Protein sequence: CASGESTTYEQYF. Supplemented by reference TRBV5-1 and TRBJ2-7, the full variable domain reads KAGVTQTPRYLIKTRGQQVTLSCSPISGHRSVSWYQQTPGQGLQFLFEYFSETQRNKGNFPGRFSGRQFSNSRSEMNVSTLELGDSALYLCASGESTTYEQYFGPGTRLTVT.

The chain combines TRBV7-3 with TRBJ2-5; 8 nucleotides match TRBD2. CDR3 length equals 17 residues. Germline V gene lookup returns CDR1 SGHTA and CDR2 FQGTGA. V was pared by 5 bases and J by 1 base, with 12 bases of the junction left unmatched. This CDR3 reads CASSLIKHSGGQETQYF. DNA for the CDR3: TGTGCCAGCAGCCTGATCAAGCACAGCGGGGGCCAAGAGACCCAGTACTTC. Supplemented by reference TRBV7-3 and TRBJ2-5, the full variable domain reads GAGVSQTPSNKVTEKGKYVELRCDPISGHTALYWYRQSLGQGPEFLIYFQGTGAADDSGLPNDRFFAVRPEGSVSTLKIQRTERGDSAVYLCASSLIKHSGGQETQYFGPGTRLLVL.

The chain joins TRBV5-4 to TRBJ1-2; TRBD1 matches 7 bases. Per germline, CDR1 SGHNT and CDR2 YYREEE (reference sequence). The CDR3 sequence is 16 residues long. The V gene end was trimmed by 4 bases and the J gene end by 4 bases; junction bases not matched to a gene: 13. The CDR3 sequence: CASSPDRVYQVYGYTF. The CDR3 DNA follows: TGTGCCAGCAGCCCCGACAGGGTGTATCAAGTCTATGGCTACACCTTC.

V gene TRBV28 combines with J gene TRBJ2-3, with D hard to call. CDR1 is MDHEN, CDR2 SYDVKM, per germline. The V end was cut by 1 base, the J end by 0 bases, with 2 bases between. The CDR3 spans 13 residues. The CDR3 protein is CASSLFSTDTQYF. The CDR3 DNA sequence: TGTGCCAGCAGTTTATTCAGCACAGATACGCAGTATTTT.

This rearrangement joins TRBV23-1 to TRBJ1-4, with D possibly TRBD1 on 5 matching bases. TRBV23-1 is an ORF, with its function uncertain. The CDR3 covers 18 residues. With 2 bases removed from V and 3 bases from J, the gap between germline ends came to 19 bases. The CDR3: CASSQGCGTASSNEKLFF. The CDR3 nucleotides read TGCGCCAGCAGTCAAGGTTGCGGGACCGCATCCTCTAATGAAAAACTGTTTTTT.

This clone was seen more than once but under ten times. V is TRBV6-5 and J is TRBJ2-7; 10 bases match TRBD1. After removal of 2 bases from V and 4 bases from J, the junction contained 2 bases not matched to a gene. CDR1 and CDR2 (germline): MNHEY, SVGAGI. The CDR3 extends over 14 amino acids. CDR3: CASSYGQGVYEQYF. The CDR3 DNA reads as TGTGCCAGCAGTTACGGACAGGGGGTATACGAGCAGTACTTC.

The chain combines TRBV19 with TRBJ2-5, with a tentative D call TRBD2 (6 bases). Trimming cost V 7 bases and J 2 bases, with 17 bases left between them. Germline V gene lookup returns CDR1 LNHDA and CDR2 SQIVND (reference sequence). CDR3 length: 15 residues. The CDR3 region is CASNREKGKQETQYF. In DNA form, the CDR3 reads TGTGCCAGTAACCGGGAGAAGGGGAAACAAGAGACCCAGTACTTC.

The chain has TRBV30 and TRBJ2-3, with D hard to call. V lost 4 bases, J lost 1 base, and 9 bases lay in between. CDR1 and CDR2 from the germline V gene are GTSNPN and SVGIG (reference sequence). There are 13 residues in the CDR3. The CDR3 protein is CAWKVLGTDTQYF. CDR3 sequence (DNA): TGTGCCTGGAAAGTTTTAGGCACAGATACGCAGTATTTT.

CDR3: CASSLGQGLSTEAFF. The DNA for the CDR3 is TGTGCCAGCAGTCTCGGACAGGGCCTGAGCACTGAAGCTTTCTTT. This sequence joins TRBV28 and TRBJ1-1, with 8 nucleotides matching TRBD1. CDR1 MDHEN and CDR2 SYDVKM come from the germline V gene. V lost 5 bases and J lost 4; bases outside the gene matches: 9. The length of the CDR3 is 15 residues.

This clone was counted a single time. This rearrangement joins TRBV5-4 to TRBJ2-5; 13 bases align to TRBD2. The CDR3 runs to 16 residues. The V gene's germline CDR1 is SGHNT and CDR2 YYREEE (reference sequence). With V trimmed by 0 bases and J by 5 bases, 4 bases remained unmatched. In nucleotides, the CDR3 is TGTGCCAGCAGCTTGGGACTAGCGGGGGGTCGGGAGACCCAGTACTTC. It translates to CASSLGLAGGRETQYF.

About this clone: This is likely a read error, given that the CDR3 carries no conserved phenylalanine or tryptophan at its end. The DNA is omitted, as the CDR3 cannot be located on it reliably, and the CDR3 follows TCRdb's listing. CDR3 sequence: CSVFTITGTGGAIA. The chain links TRBV29-1 to TRBJ1-2; the tabulated D call, TRBD1, remains unverified against the DNA. The CDR3 adds up to 14 amino acids, both ends counted. In germline, CDR1 is SQVTM, CDR2 ANQGSEA.

This rearrangement joins TRBV2 to TRBJ2-7; perhaps TRBD1 as D (5 bases). Looked up from germline, CDR1 is SNHLY and CDR2 is FYNNEI. The CDR3 spans 15 residues. Trimming took 2 bases from V and 6 from J, leaving 17 bases between them. The chain's CDR3 is CASSEPLREPTEQYF. The CDR3 coding sequence is TGTGCCAGCAGTGAACCCCTCAGGGAACCCACCGAGCAGTACTTC.

This chain joins TRBV5-5 and TRBJ2-7; TRBD2 might be the D (5 bases). The CDR3 covers 14 residues. Trimming cost V 4 bases and J 3 bases, with 14 bases left between them. Germline-derived CDR1 and CDR2 are SGHKS and YYEKEE (reference sequence). The CDR3 DNA is TGTGCCAGCAGCCCGGCCGCTGGGAGCTACGAGCAGTACTTC. Translating gives CASSPAAGSYEQYF.

The CDR3 region is CASSSAPGANVLTF. In DNA form, the CDR3 reads TGTGCCAGCAGTTCCGCTCCTGGGGCCAACGTCCTGACTTTC. The V and J genes are TRBV6-5 and TRBJ2-6; the D is unclear. The CDR3 sequence is 14 residues long. Trimming removed 4 bases at V and 2 bases at J, with 6 bases between. The germline V gene encodes CDR1 MNHEY and CDR2 SVGAGI.

The chain is built from TRBV7-2 and TRBJ2-7; no reliable D call. The CDR3 totals 14 residues. Trimming pared 4 bases from V and 1 base from J, leaving 11 bases between. CDR1 is SGHTA, CDR2 FQGNSA, per germline. The CDR3, as DNA: TGTGCCAGCAGCTCCAAATTGGCTTCCTACGAGCAGTACTTC. Amino acids: CASSSKLASYEQYF.

The rearrangement uses TRBV21-1 and TRBJ2-2. TRBV21-1 is described as a pseudogene. The CDR3 runs 16 residues. CDR3 region: CASSKRQGTRTGELFF. CDR3 bases: TGTGCCAGCAGCAAGCGACAGGGGACTAGGACCGGGGAGCTGTTTTTT.